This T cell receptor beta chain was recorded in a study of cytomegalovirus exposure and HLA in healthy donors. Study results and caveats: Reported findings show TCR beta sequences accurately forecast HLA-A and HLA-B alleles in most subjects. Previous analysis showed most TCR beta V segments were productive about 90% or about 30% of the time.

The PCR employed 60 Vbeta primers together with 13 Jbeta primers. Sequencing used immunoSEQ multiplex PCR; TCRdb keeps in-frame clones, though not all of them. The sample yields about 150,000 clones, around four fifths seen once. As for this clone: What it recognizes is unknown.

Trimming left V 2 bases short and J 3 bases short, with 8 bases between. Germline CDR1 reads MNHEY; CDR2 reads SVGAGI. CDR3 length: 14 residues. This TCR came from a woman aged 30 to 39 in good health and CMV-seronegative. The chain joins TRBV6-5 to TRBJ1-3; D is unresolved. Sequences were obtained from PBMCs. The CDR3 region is CASSYGEYGNTIYF. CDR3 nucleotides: TGTGCCAGCAGTTACGGGGAGTATGGAAACACCATATATTTT.